A selection of T cell receptor beta chains follows, all from one sample in a study of blood T cell repertoires in COVID-19. Clones were read by immunoSEQ multiplex PCR, and TCRdb kept only the in-frame ones, dropping some. The sample has some 160,000 clones; around 80% are singletons. Sequenced sample: peripheral blood. These receptors were taken from a man between 65 and 85 years old with active or convalescent COVID-19. CDR3s include the opening cysteine and the closing phenylalanine or tryptophan. D genes are given only for firm matches. Only some rows state a clone size, as once, few, many or a class for expanded clones.

>once|TRBJ2-1|TRBV16|-|13
TGTGCCAGCAGCCAATCCGCCTACAATGAGCAGTTCTTC
CASSQSAYNEQFF
>-|TRBJ1-3|TRBV18|-|14
TGTGCCAGCTCACCAACCCGAGGAGGAAACACCATATATTTT
CASSPTRGGNTIYF
>-|TRBJ2-1|TRBV24-1|-|12
TGTGCCACCAGTGATTCCGAGGACAAGCAGTTCTTC
CATSDSEDKQFF
>few|TRBJ2-5|TRBV24-1|-|12
TGTGCCCATTGGCGGGGACAAGAGACCCAGTACTTC
CAHWRGQETQYF
>-|TRBJ1-2|TRBV24-1|TRBD1|18
TGTGCCACCAGTGATTTGCTGGGGATGACAGGGCACGACTATGGCTACACCTTC
CATSDLLGMTGHDYGYTF
>-|TRBJ1-5|TRBV6-2/TRBV6-3|-|15
TGTGCCAGCACCCCTCGAGGGGGACGGGGTCAGCCCCAGCATTTT
CASTPRGGRGQPQHF
>-|TRBJ2-3|TRBV10-1|TRBD1|13
TGCGCCAGCGGTAACAGGGGTTCAGATACGCAGTATTTT
CASGNRGSDTQYF
>-|TRBJ1-2|TRBV4-2|-|16
TGTGCCAGCAGCCAAAGAGCGGGGGGCGCTAACTATGGCTACACCTTC
CASSQRAGGANYGYTF
>-|TRBJ2-5|TRBV5-4|TRBD1|15
TGTGCCAGCAGCCCCGGGGGCAGGGGGCGGGAGACCCAGTACTTC
CASSPGGRGRETQYF
>-|TRBJ2-3|TRBV4-3|-|14
TGCGCCAGCAGCCAAGGGGCCCGCACAGATACGCAGTATTTT
CASSQGARTDTQYF
>-|TRBJ1-1|TRBV30|-|13
TGTGCCTGGAGAAGGACAGAGAACACTGAAGCTTTCTTT
CAWRRTENTEAFF
>-|TRBJ2-6|TRBV18|-|20
TGTGCCAGCTCACCAAATGTTCCCGACTCTCTCTTCTCTGGGGCCAACGTCCTGACTTTC
CASSPNVPDSLFSGANVLTF
>-|TRBJ2-6|TRBV3-1/TRBV3-2|TRBD1|18
TGTGCCAGCAGCCAGTGGGACAGCGGTCTCTCTGGGGCCAACGTCCTGACTTTC
CASSQWDSGLSGANVLTF
>-|TRBJ2-2|TRBV5-1|TRBD2|18
TGCGCCAGCAGCTTGAGTCTAGCGGGGGAAGCGGGCACCGGGGAGCTGTTTTTT
CASSLSLAGEAGTGELFF
>-|TRBJ1-1|TRBV7-9|-|14
TGTGCCAGCAGCCCGTGGACAGAAAACACTGAAGCTTTCTTT
CASSPWTENTEAFF
>-|TRBJ2-7|TRBV6-6|-|16
TGTGCCAGCAGTTACTCGATAACGGGGTTGGGCTACGAGCAGTACTTC
CASSYSITGLGYEQYF
>-|TRBJ2-1|TRBV5-4|-|14
TGTGCCAGCAGCTTCGGCAGGGGCGCCAATGAGCAGTTCTTC
CASSFGRGANEQFF
>-|TRBJ2-1|TRBV9|-|15
TGTGCCAGCAGCGGTCAGGTGGACTACAACAATGAGCAGTTCTTC
CASSGQVDYNNEQFF
>-|TRBJ1-6|TRBV30|TRBD1|15
TGTGCCTGGAAAAGACGGACAGGGTATAATTCACCCCTCCACTTT
CAWKRRTGYNSPLHF
>-|TRBJ2-3|TRBV5-1|-|15
TGCGCCAGCAGCCGAAGGACTACTAGCACAGATACGCAGTATTTT
CASSRRTTSTDTQYF
>-|TRBJ1-6|TRBV18|-|16
TGTGCCAGCTCACCAATCACGGGGGGAAATAATTCACCCCTCCACTTT
CASSPITGGNNSPLHF
>once|TRBJ2-1|TRBV10-1|-|15
TGCGCCAGCACCGCCTCCCGGGACAACTTCAATGAGCAGTTCTTC
CASTASRDNFNEQFF
>once|TRBJ2-2|TRBV13|-|15
TGTGCCAGCAGCTTAAGGGGAGGGAACACCGGGGAGCTGTTTTTT
CASSLRGGNTGELFF
>-|TRBJ2-7|TRBV10-3|-|13
TGTGCCATCAGGAAAACCGCTTCGGACGAGCAGTACTTC
CAIRKTASDEQYF